One sample yielded the 5 T cell receptor beta chains listed below, sequenced in a study of T cell changes during pregnancy in multiple sclerosis. The repertoire was sequenced with immunoSEQ multiplex PCR; TCRdb's copy has only in-frame clones and lacks some. The data contain around 62,000 clones, 75% to 95% of them singletons. Sequences were derived from peripheral blood, sampled in the third trimester of pregnancy. The receptors come from a female donor with multiple sclerosis, enrolled in a pregnancy study.

V and J are TRBV14 and TRBJ1-2; no definite D call. Trimming removed 4 bases at V and 6 bases at J, with 12 bases between. The CDR3 loop spans 13 amino acids. Germline CDR1 and CDR2: SGHDN and FVKESK. CDR3 protein: CASSPPFTDGYTF. DNA of the CDR3: TGTGCCAGCAGCCCCCCCTTCACAGATGGCTACACCTTC.

The rearrangement links TRBV6-1 to TRBJ1-4, with TRBD1 matching 7 bases. The CDR3 length is 16 residues. With 4 bases clipped from V and 2 bases from J, the junction kept 7 bases outside the gene matches. Germline-derived CDR1 and CDR2 are MNHNS and SASEGT. In DNA, the CDR3 is TGTGCCAGCAGTGGGAACTTAGGGGGCACTAATGAAAAACTGTTTTTT. It encodes CASSGNLGGTNEKLFF.

As regards this clone: Other DNA sequences in the sample encode the same CDR3. The gene calls are TRBV5-1 and TRBJ2-7; the match to TRBD1 covers 7 bases. The CDR3 length is 14 residues. In germline, CDR1 is SGHRS, CDR2 YFSETQ. The trim removed 2 bases at V and 5 bases at J, leaving 7 bases unmatched. CDR3 sequence: CASSFTGDLHEQYF. In DNA, the CDR3 is TGCGCCAGCAGCTTTACAGGGGATCTCCACGAGCAGTACTTC.

The rearrangement links TRBV2 to TRBJ1-1, with D possibly matching TRBD1 (5 bases). The length of the CDR3 is 15 residues. Germline V gene sequence: CDR1 SNHLY, CDR2 FYNNEI. Trimming cost V 2 bases and J 1 base, with 11 bases left between them. As DNA, the CDR3 is TGTGCCAGCAGTGAATATCAGGGCGAGAACACTGAAGCTTTCTTT. Its protein product is CASSEYQGENTEAFF.

This chain connects TRBV5-1 to TRBJ1-1, with 7 bases that match TRBD1. CDR1 is SGHRS, CDR2 YFSETQ, per germline. With V trimmed by 2 bases and J by 0 bases, 10 bases remained unmatched. The CDR3 spans 17 residues. The CDR3 bases are TGCGCCAGCAGCTTCAGAACAGGGGTCCCCATGAACACTGAAGCTTTCTTT. As protein: CASSFRTGVPMNTEAFF.